The text below deals with one T cell receptor (beta chain). The data derive from a study of sequential checkpoint blockade in melanoma. Study information: Each arm's sequence ended with maintenance nivolumab.

From germline, CDR1 is LNHDA and CDR2 SQIVND (reference sequence). The CDR3 has 14 amino acids. V was cut by 0 bases and J by 4 bases, with 9 bases left in between. The method was immunoSEQ multiplex PCR; TCRdb's version includes in-frame clones alone and lacks a portion of them. The data contain about 8,200 clones, around three fifths of them seen just once; the ten biggest clones take up about 16%. The treatment denotes: randomized to nivolumab then ipilimumab (arm A) or the reverse (arm B). Sorted cells were live CD3+CD8+, lacking CD19 and CD56, from PBMCs. V gene TRBV19 combines with J gene TRBJ1-2; no reliable D call. Sequencing was performed on CD8+ T cells sorted from blood (inferred from file names), taken from a patient given nivolumab and ipilimumab in sequence. The clonotype comes from a human donor with melanoma. The CDR3 sequence is CASSIDTHFYGYTF. The CDR3 coding sequence is TGTGCCAGTAGTATAGACACGCACTTCTATGGCTACACCTTC.